A single count supports the clone carrying this T cell receptor beta chain. The data are from a study of control samples from healthy donors and cancer patients. Profiled with immunoSEQ multiplex PCR; TCRdb holds only in-frame clones, not every one. The sample includes about 54,000 clones, 95% to 97% of them seen just once. Sequenced: blood. This TCR derives from a woman younger than 45 in good health.

CDR3 nucleotides: TGTGCCAGCAGTGCCGTTAGCGGGTTTTACAATGAGCAGTTCTTC. Protein sequence: CASSAVSGFYNEQFF. The rearrangement uses TRBV6-4 and TRBJ2-1; 7 bases are a match to TRBD2. The CDR3 runs 15 residues. Germline CDR1 MRHNA, CDR2 SNTAGT. V was pared by 4 bases and J by 4 bases, with 7 bases of the junction left unmatched.